The sequence of this T cell receptor (beta chain) was determined in a study of PD-1 blockade in classical Hodgkin lymphoma (TCRdb year 2020). Study-level background: Nivolumab dosing was 3 mg/kg intravenously every 2 weeks, continuing until either disease progression or unacceptable toxicity. The study used TCR beta sequencing and CyTOF to define a peripheral blood immune signature of response to PD-1 blockade in classical Hodgkin lymphoma. Broad study findings and their caveats: Lower diversity was seen in patients whose nivolumab began less than 1 year after ASCT, and these patients were left out of later analyses so that immune reconstitution would not confound the results. Baseline diversity similar to that of newly diagnosed patients was observed in trial patients achieving complete response, whereas significantly lower diversity was observed in partial responders and progressors. By C4D1, a significant rise was seen in CD4+ TCR diversity but not in CD8+ TCR diversity (p=0.0027 vs p=0.16), and the rise was most apparent among complete responders (p=0.02). Only a single clinical trial cohort was studied, and what caused the repertoire differences, possibly disease activity or prior therapy, remained undefined. Baseline TCR diversity was reported to be lower in newly diagnosed patients than in healthy donors, and even lower in relapsed/refractory patients.

A word on this clone: Its cognate antigen has yet to be identified. Base qualities are not at hand, and no much larger clone is one base apart.

Taken from cysteine to phenylalanine, the CDR3 has 13 residues. Solely the CDR3 DNA is kept, with 39 bases framed from the first base. CDR1 and CDR2 (KGHSH, LQKENI) derive from the germline V gene. V sheds 6 bases and J sheds 1 base, leaving 9 bases between their ends. Genomic DNA was extracted with the Qiagen DNeasy kit from unsorted PBMCs and from negatively selected CD4+ and CD8+ fractions. Using primers that anneal to V and J segments, immunoSEQ multiplex PCR amplified the TCR beta CDR3 regions. A synthetic immune receptor repertoire was used to minimize amplification bias, and any remaining bias was removed computationally after sequencing. As for the original processing: Custom Python scripts were used to quantify repertoire diversity as the Shannon entropy index. Unsorted, CD4+ and CD8+ repertoires were analyzed separately, except for combined analyses in which CD4+ and CD8+ sequences were merged in silico. A clone counted as expanded when the clone's frequency after treatment rose at least 2-fold relative to C1D1, and clones undetected at baseline were given a pseudocount of 0.5. Clones with 0 or 1 copy at C1D1 were classified as singleton clones, and clones with 2 or more copies were classified as non-singleton clones. By matching protein sequences in sorted samples from the same patient, clones expanded in unsorted samples were annotated as CD4+, CD8+ or unknown. Diversity changes from C1D1 to C4D1 were tested in paired samples using Wilcoxon tests. Imported from immuneACCESS, the table was reduced by TCRdb to in-frame sequences with V and J called. These copies leave out some clones; in studies compared against another copy, an unresolved V gene accounts for under half, and the cause of the remainder is not known. V, J and clone size were drawn from that table, and D and trimming were deduced from the DNA. The sample yields some 13,000 clones; about four fifths were counted once. The ten largest clones capture more than 0.85% of the sample.

What the time point label conveys for this sample: cycle 4 day 1 (C4D1), after 6 weeks of nivolumab. Every trial patient had relapsed after autologous stem cell transplantation, and cohorts A, B and C differed in prior brentuximab vedotin exposure. Magnetic negative selection with a Miltenyi CD4+ T cell isolation kit was used to purify CD4+ T cells from thawed PBMCs. A total of over 55 patients with relapsed/refractory classical Hodgkin lymphoma made up the trial cohort, and each patient's best overall response was complete response, partial response or progressive disease. In the multi-cohort phase II CheckMate 205 trial, trial patients received single-agent nivolumab. An independent review committee assessed best overall response using the 2007 International Working Group response criteria. PBMCs from the trial were collected at three points: immediately before nivolumab initiation (C1D1), and during therapy at cycle 2 day 1 and cycle 4 day 1. Peripheral blood was collected in 8 mL Vacutainer Cell Preparation Tubes, from which PBMCs were isolated by centrifugation and then cryopreserved. Purified CD4+ and CD8+ fractions were prepared only for cases where an additional PBMC sample was available. Magnetically labelled cells were removed on LS columns in a quadroMACS separator, and the flow-through was collected as the purified fraction.

The sequenced sample was CD4+ T cells from blood, obtained before the fourth cycle of nivolumab. Recombination linked TRBV18 to TRBJ1-1; the D gene lacks a confident call. This receptor was identified in a human donor with classical Hodgkin lymphoma. The bases read TGTGCCAGCTCGGTGGCAGGGAACACTGAAGCTTTCTTT. It codes for CASSVAGNTEAFF.